A single sample gave rise to the 8 T cell receptor beta chains below, sequenced in a study of OX40 agonist ivuxolimab in advanced cancers. Measured with immunoSEQ multiplex PCR; TCRdb has only the in-frame clones, and not every one. This sample carries tens of thousands of clones, about 85% of them seen once, and the ten largest clones take around a quarter. The sample was CD4+ or CD8+ T cells sorted from blood, taken in a trial of the OX40 agonist ivuxolimab. All receptors come from an adult with an advanced solid tumor such as melanoma, head and neck, liver or kidney cancer.

This sequence joins TRBV5-1 and TRBJ1-1; D may be TRBD1 (6 bases). V was clipped by 8 bases and J by 8 bases, with 16 bases between them. CDR1 and CDR2 from the germline V gene are SGHRS and YFSETQ. The CDR3 consists of 12 residues. The CDR3 coding sequence is TGCGCCAGTCTGGGGGCGGGGGCGGAAGCTTTCTTT. Amino acids: CASLGAGAEAFF.

This clone was found once. The gene calls are TRBV9 and TRBJ2-5; TRBD1 agrees at 9 bases. CDR1 SGDLS and CDR2 YYNGEE come from the germline V gene. J lost 2 bases, V lost 0 bases, and 11 bases had no gene match. This CDR3 comprises 18 residues. CDR3: CASSVGPGTGMQQETQYF. CDR3 nucleotide sequence: TGTGCCAGCAGCGTAGGTCCTGGGACAGGGATGCAACAAGAGACCCAGTACTTC. The variable domain in full, completed from reference TRBV9 and TRBJ2-5, reads DSGVTQTPKHLITATGQRVTLRCSPRSGDLSVYWYQQSLDQGLQFLIQYYNGEERAKGNILERFSAQQFPDLHSELNLSSLELGDSALYFCASSVGPGTGMQQETQYFGPGTRLLVL.

This clone has a single count. CDR3 region: CAWSPRGQPQHF. CDR3 sequence (DNA): TGTGCCTGGAGCCCTAGGGGTCAGCCCCAGCATTTT. The gene calls are TRBV30 and TRBJ1-5; a possible D gene is TRBD1 (5 bases). Looked up from germline, CDR1 is GTSNPN and CDR2 is SVGIG (reference sequence). The CDR3 is made up of 12 amino acids. Trimming took 3 bases from V and 6 from J, leaving 9 bases between them. Full variable domain (missing parts from reference TRBV30 and TRBJ1-5): SQTIHQWPATLVQPVGSPLSLECTVEGTSNPNLYWYRQAAGRGLQLLFYSVGIGQISSEVPQNLSASRPQDRQFILSSKKLLLSDSGFYLCAWSPRGQPQHFGDGTRLSIL.

This chain joins TRBV6-5 and TRBJ2-3; weak D call: TRBD2 (5 bases). Germline V gene data show CDR1 as MNHEY and CDR2 as SVGAGI. The CDR3 is 12 residues long. Trimming cost V 8 bases and J 3 bases, with 9 bases left between them. The CDR3 region is CASGGPTDTQYF. The CDR3 DNA reads TGTGCCAGCGGAGGACCGACAGATACGCAGTATTTT.

The chain carries TRBV6-6 and TRBJ1-2, with TRBD1 identical over 9 bases. V lost 0 bases to trimming and J lost 4 bases; unmatched junction nucleotides: 3. Germline V gene lookup returns CDR1 MNHNY and CDR2 SVGAGI (reference sequence). The CDR3 length is 15 residues. The CDR3 spells CASSYSETGGYGYTF. The CDR3 DNA reads TGTGCCAGCAGTTACTCAGAGACAGGGGGCTATGGCTACACCTTC.

The CDR3 is CASSYGQGGYEQYF. The CDR3 nucleotides are TGTGCCAGCAGTTACGGACAGGGAGGGTACGAGCAGTACTTC. The chain uses TRBV6-9 and TRBJ2-7; tentative D call: TRBD1 (8 bases). The V end was cut by 3 bases, the J end by 4 bases, with 13 bases between. CDR1 and CDR2 (germline): MNHGY, SVAAGI. The length of the CDR3 is 14 residues.

This chain links TRBV30 with TRBJ2-5; 8 bases line up with TRBD2. The CDR3 covers 14 residues. Per germline, CDR1 GTSNPN and CDR2 SVGIG (reference sequence). The trim removed 6 bases at V and 4 bases at J, leaving 10 bases unmatched. DNA for the CDR3: TGTGCCTGTTCCCCGGGGGGGGATGGAGAGACCCAGTACTTC. Translation: CACSPGGDGETQYF.

The genes are TRBV5-6 and TRBJ1-1, with unresolved D. In germline, CDR1 is SGHDT, CDR2 YYEEEE. The V end was cut by 1 base, the J end by 4 bases, with 8 bases between. The length of the CDR3 is 13 residues. The CDR3 nucleotides read TGTGCCAGCAGCTTGCAAGGTGCCACTGAAGCTTTCTTT. This codes for CASSLQGATEAFF.